Given below is one T cell receptor (beta chain) in context. Its specificity is not known. The record originates from a study of post-analysis software for immune sequencing data. Study-level points and caveats: Controls showed significantly higher normalized Chao1 diversity than did multiple sclerosis patients. F measure clustering grouped samples strongly by preparation batch. Among several TRBV segments more frequent in patients than controls were TRBV5-6, TRBV5-1 and TRBV20-1.

TCR beta cDNA libraries included unique molecular identifiers. TCRdb analysed the PCR reads with MiXCR anew, one entry per CDR3 protein. The sample shows around 440,000 distinct CDR3 sequences, approximately 46% of them seen only once. V was pared by 5 bases and J by 1 base, with 20 bases between. CDR1 SGHTA and CDR2 FQGNSA come from the germline V gene. The CDR3 is 17 residues long. The chain uses TRBV7-2 and TRBJ2-5; D gene unclear. Sequenced sample: blood. This TCR derives from a girl aged 5-17 years with multiple sclerosis. The DNA for the CDR3 is TGTGCCAGCAGCCAACGAACCCAATACCGGGCCCAAGAGACCCAGTACTTC. Protein: CASSQRTQYRAQETQYF. The full variable domain, in which reference TRBV7-2 and TRBJ2-5 provide the parts outside the CDR3, is GAGVSQSPSNKVTEKGKDVELRCDPISGHTALYWYRQSLGQGLEFLIYFQGNSAPDKSGLPSDRFSAERTGGSVSTLTIQRTQQEDSAVYLCASSQRTQYRAQETQYFGPGTRLLVL.